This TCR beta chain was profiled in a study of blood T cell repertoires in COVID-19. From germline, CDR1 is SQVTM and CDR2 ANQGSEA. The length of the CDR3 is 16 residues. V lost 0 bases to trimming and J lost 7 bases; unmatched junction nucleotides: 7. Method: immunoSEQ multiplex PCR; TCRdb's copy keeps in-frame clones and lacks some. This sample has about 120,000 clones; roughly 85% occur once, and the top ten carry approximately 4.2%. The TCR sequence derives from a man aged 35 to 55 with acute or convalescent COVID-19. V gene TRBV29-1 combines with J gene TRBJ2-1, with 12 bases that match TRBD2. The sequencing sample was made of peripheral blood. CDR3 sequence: CSVEDPASGGENEQFF. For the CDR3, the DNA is TGCAGCGTTGAAGATCCTGCTAGCGGGGGGGAAAATGAGCAGTTCTTC.